This T cell receptor beta chain was retrieved from a study of blood T cell repertoires in COVID-19. Turning to the study itself: T cells, B-cell-depleted T cells, or PBMCs supplied cDNA or gDNA.

Under the authors' procedure: Estimated nucleated cell counts came from reference gene primer amplification. Using immunoSEQ multiplex PCR, the repertoire was profiled, and TCRdb retains in-frame clones only, with some absent. The V and J calls and clone size come from that table; D and trimming were worked out from the DNA. The table includes approximately 130,000 clones, about four fifths detected once. The V gene end was trimmed by 1 base and the J gene end by 1 base; junction bases not matched to a gene: 7. CDR1 is SEHNR and CDR2 is FQNEAQ in the germline V gene (reference sequence). This CDR3 is 17 amino acids long.

This TCR was sampled from a man aged 35 to 55 with active or convalescent COVID-19. The chain links TRBV7-9 to TRBJ2-5; 9 bases map to TRBD2. Specimen: peripheral blood. CDR3 DNA sequence: TGTGCCAGCAGCTTAGGTTCGCTAGCGGGGCCCCAAGAGACCCAGTACTTC. It codes for CASSLGSLAGPQETQYF.